These 18 T cell receptor beta chains originate from one sample sequenced in a study of cytomegalovirus exposure and HLA in healthy donors. The primer mix had 60 Vbeta and 13 Jbeta primers. Repertoires were generated with immunoSEQ multiplex PCR, while TCRdb's copy carries only in-frame clones and drops some. Among around 100,000 clones listed, 76% were seen once. The source material was PBMCs. These receptors originate from a woman under 30 in good health and CMV-seropositive.

This clone was seen more than once but under ten times. The chain uses TRBV9 and TRBJ2-7, with TRBD2 identical over 14 bases. Losses at the gene ends were 0 bases for V and 6 bases for J; bases not matched to a gene: 14. The CDR3 spans 19 residues. The germline CDR1 and CDR2 sequences are SGDLS and YYNGEE. The CDR3 DNA reads as TGTGCCAGCAGCGTAGCGGTCCGATTGGGACTAGCGGGAGTAATCGAGCAGTACTTC. Translating it yields CASSVAVRLGLAGVIEQYF. The complete variable domain, with remaining parts taken from reference TRBV9 and TRBJ2-7, reads DSGVTQTPKHLITATGQRVTLRCSPRSGDLSVYWYQQSLDQGLQFLIQYYNGEERAKGNILERFSAQQFPDLHSELNLSSLELGDSALYFCASSVAVRLGLAGVIEQYFGPGTRLTVT.

V usage is TRBV30 and J usage is TRBJ1-1; TRBD1 agrees at 8 bases. CDR1 and CDR2 from the germline V gene are GTSNPN and SVGIG (reference sequence). V dropped 3 bases and J dropped 5; count of bases not matched to a gene: 11. CDR3 length: 15 amino acids. The CDR3 loop reads CAWSLSGQGATEAFF. The CDR3 DNA follows: TGTGCCTGGAGCCTATCCGGACAGGGAGCGACTGAAGCTTTCTTT. The variable domain in full, completed from reference TRBV30 and TRBJ1-1, reads SQTIHQWPATLVQPVGSPLSLECTVEGTSNPNLYWYRQAAGRGLQLLFYSVGIGQISSEVPQNLSASRPQDRQFILSSKKLLLSDSGFYLCAWSLSGQGATEAFFGQGTRLTVV.

The chain links TRBV30 to TRBJ2-7; 9 nucleotides match TRBD2. The CDR3 is made up of 17 amino acids. Germline CDR1 reads GTSNPN; CDR2 reads SVGIG (reference sequence). V dropped 2 bases and J dropped 4; count of bases not matched to a gene: 15. CDR3 sequence reads: CAWSITGGGRAGYEQYF. DNA for the CDR3: TGTGCCTGGAGTATAACGGGGGGCGGGAGGGCCGGTTACGAGCAGTACTTC. Together with reference TRBV30 and TRBJ2-7, the CDR3 gives the full variable domain: SQTIHQWPATLVQPVGSPLSLECTVEGTSNPNLYWYRQAAGRGLQLLFYSVGIGQISSEVPQNLSASRPQDRQFILSSKKLLLSDSGFYLCAWSITGGGRAGYEQYFGPGTRLTVT.

V gene TRBV14 combines with J gene TRBJ2-6; D ambiguous. Germline CDR1 is SGHDN and CDR2 is FVKESK. The CDR3 spans 14 residues. The V end lost 6 bases, the J end lost 1 base, and 7 bases lay between the germline ends. CDR3 loop: CASSRASGANVLTF. CDR3 bases: TGTGCCAGCAGTAGAGCTTCTGGGGCCAACGTCCTGACTTTC.

The genes are TRBV15 and TRBJ1-4, with TRBD1 as a possible D gene (6 bases). The germline gives CDR1 LNHNV, CDR2 YYDKDF (reference sequence). V was clipped by 8 bases and J by 8 bases, with 15 bases between them. This CDR3 region has 13 residues. Here the CDR3 reads CATSRPGQEKLFF. The CDR3 nucleotides read TGTGCCACCTCCCGGCCGGGACAAGAAAAACTGTTTTTT.

The chain uses TRBV27 and TRBJ1-1, with D possibly matching TRBD1 (5 bases). CDR3 length: 14 residues. The V gene lost 5 bases and the J gene lost 5 bases, with 15 bases spanning the gap. Germline-derived CDR1 and CDR2 are MNHEY and SMNVEV (reference sequence). The CDR3: CASSPSGVGTEAFF. DNA for the CDR3: TGTGCCAGCAGTCCCTCGGGGGTTGGTACTGAAGCTTTCTTT.

The genes are TRBV5-4 and TRBJ1-1; unclear D gene. With 2 bases removed from V and 4 bases from J, the gap between germline ends came to 9 bases. The CDR3 totals 13 residues. Per germline, CDR1 SGHNT and CDR2 YYREEE (reference sequence). The CDR3 protein is CASSFRSGTEAFF. CDR3 DNA sequence: TGTGCCAGCAGCTTTCGGTCGGGCACTGAAGCTTTCTTT.

The V gene is TRBV13, the J gene TRBJ1-2, with TRBD1 matching 8 bases. Germline V gene sequence: CDR1 PRHDT, CDR2 FYEKMQ (reference sequence). J was trimmed by 4 bases and V by 5 bases; bases with no gene match: 3. CDR3 length equals 13 residues. The CDR3 sequence: CASSRTGFYGYTF. CDR3 nucleotides: TGTGCCAGCAGCAGGACAGGGTTCTATGGCTACACCTTC. Variable domain in full (rest from reference TRBV13 and TRBJ1-2): AAGVIQSPRHLIKEKRETATLKCYPIPRHDTVYWYQQGPGQDPQFLISFYEKMQSDKGSIPDRFSAQQFSDYHSELNMSSLELGDSALYFCASSRTGFYGYTFGSGTRLTVV.

V gene TRBV6-5 combines with J gene TRBJ2-7, with 9 bases identical to TRBD1. This CDR3 region has 14 residues. Germline loops: CDR1 MNHEY, CDR2 SVGAGI. V dropped 6 bases and J dropped 7; count of bases not matched to a gene: 10. The CDR3, as DNA: TGTGCCAGCAGAACCGGGACAGGGCTTGGTGAGCAGTACTTC. Its translation is CASRTGTGLGEQYF.

The chain uses TRBV9 and TRBJ1-5; D is ambiguous. In germline, CDR1 is SGDLS, CDR2 YYNGEE. The CDR3 covers 14 residues. Trimming shortened V by 0 bases and J by 3 bases, and 7 bases separated the two germline ends. The chain's CDR3 is CASSVGQDNQPQHF. CDR3 bases: TGTGCCAGCAGCGTAGGGCAAGACAATCAGCCCCAGCATTTT.

This sequence joins TRBV19 and TRBJ1-5; D is possibly TRBD1 (6 bases). Germline CDR1 reads LNHDA; CDR2 reads SQIVND (reference sequence). This CDR3 region has 16 residues. Trimming cost V 6 bases and J 7 bases, with 22 bases left between them. In DNA, the CDR3 is TGTGCCAGTAGAACGACAGGAACCCCCACAAGGCAGCCCCAGCATTTT. The encoded protein is CASRTTGTPTRQPQHF.

This rearrangement joins TRBV13 to TRBJ2-3, with a possible D match to TRBD2 (6 bases). Germline V gene lookup returns CDR1 PRHDT and CDR2 FYEKMQ (reference sequence). The CDR3 has 19 residues. V gave up 0 bases and J gave up 3 bases, with 22 bases separating them. The CDR3 protein is CASSLGGPVIAVGTDTQYF. The CDR3 bases are TGTGCCAGCAGCTTAGGGGGACCGGTAATAGCGGTTGGGACAGATACGCAGTATTTT.

This clone came up a few times. V and J are TRBV28 and TRBJ2-5, with TRBD1 matching over 9 bases. CDR1 is MDHEN and CDR2 is SYDVKM in the germline V gene. CDR3 length equals 15 residues. The trim removed 0 bases at V and 5 bases at J, leaving 4 bases unmatched. DNA for the CDR3: TGTGCCAGCAGTTTATGGGGACAGGGCCATGAGACCCAGTACTTC. This codes for CASSLWGQGHETQYF.

This clone was seen only once. The CDR3 DNA sequence: TGCGCCAGCAGCCGGACAGGGGGAGAGACCCAGTACTTC. It is translated as CASSRTGGETQYF. This rearrangement joins TRBV4-1 to TRBJ2-5, with 10 positions matching TRBD1. The ends lost 4 bases at V and 4 bases at J; junction bases unmatched: 0. The CDR3 covers 13 residues. Germline CDR1 reads MGHRA; CDR2 reads YSYEKL.

V is TRBV4-2 and J is TRBJ1-2, with D maybe TRBD1 (6 bases). V was shortened by 0 bases and J by 7 bases, with 21 bases between the two germline ends. Germline V lookup: CDR1 LGHNA, CDR2 YNFKEQ. The CDR3 has 17 amino acids. The CDR3 DNA reads TGTGCCAGCAGCCAAGAAGGGGGAGGGGGTTTGGGTTCTGGCTACACCTTC. This codes for CASSQEGGGGLGSGYTF.

This rearrangement joins TRBV28 to TRBJ2-5; 7 nucleotides align to TRBD2. The CDR3 covers 15 residues. CDR1 is MDHEN and CDR2 is SYDVKM in the germline V gene. J was trimmed by 4 bases and V by 6 bases; bases with no gene match: 11. Here the CDR3 DNA reads TGTGCCAGCAGCCCGCCCGGCGGGAGATTAGAGACCCAGTACTTC. Translated: CASSPPGGRLETQYF.

The chain carries TRBV1 and TRBJ2-7; the table's D call, TRBD2, was not checked against the DNA. TRBV1 is deemed a pseudogene. The CDR3 is 16 amino acids. CDR3 sequence (DNA): TGCACCAGCAGCCAAGCCGGGACTAGCGGTTCCTACGAGCAGTACTTC. It yields the protein CTSSQAGTSGSYEQYF.

The chain joins TRBV2 to TRBJ1-4, with D unclear. Germline V gives CDR1 SNHLY, CDR2 FYNNEI. V lost 8 bases, J lost 4 bases, and 8 bases lay in between. The CDR3 has 12 amino acids. The CDR3 reads CASGPVNEKLFF. The CDR3 nucleotides read TGTGCCAGCGGCCCAGTTAATGAAAAACTGTTTTTT.